The rows below give T cell receptor beta chains drawn from one sample of a study of cytomegalovirus exposure and HLA in healthy donors. Clones were read by immunoSEQ multiplex PCR, and TCRdb kept only the in-frame ones, dropping some. The sample has about 100,000 clones, 9.5% to 13% seen once. Material for sequencing was PBMCs. All receptors come from a man in his forties in good health and CMV-seropositive. Each CDR3 is given with its conserved first and last residue. Each record gives: clone size, D gene, J gene, V gene, CDR3 protein, CDR3 DNA. The D gene is left open where the match is weak. Clone size is stated in some rows and not others, as once, few, many or a class when expanded.

-	TRBD1	TRBJ2-5	TRBV29-1	CSVGVGTEQETQYF	TGCAGCGTTGGGGTCGGGACAGAACAAGAGACCCAGTACTTC
-	TRBD1	TRBJ2-7	TRBV7-9	CASSLSGQVHEQYF	TGTGCCAGCAGCTTAAGTGGACAGGTACACGAGCAGTACTTC
few	TRBD2	TRBJ2-2	TRBV5-6	CASSLRTSGENTGELFF	TGTGCCAGCAGCCTAAGGACTAGCGGGGAGAACACCGGGGAGCTGTTTTTT
-	-	TRBJ2-7	TRBV19	CASSMGQGPSYEQYF	TGTGCCAGTAGTATGGGGCAGGGGCCCTCCTACGAGCAGTACTTC
-	TRBD1	TRBJ1-4	TRBV12-5	CASGPRTGGDEKLFF	TGTGCTAGTGGTCCAAGGACAGGGGGAGACGAAAAACTGTTTTTT
-	TRBD1	TRBJ1-5	TRBV7-2	CASSSGQGDNQPQHF	TGTGCCAGCAGCAGCGGCCAGGGGGACAATCAGCCCCAGCATTTT
-	-	TRBJ2-1	TRBV7-9	CASNPRQSYNEQFF	TGTGCCAGCAATCCGAGACAGTCCTACAATGAGCAGTTCTTC
few	-	TRBJ1-1	TRBV6-6	CASSSGVQAFF	TGTGCCAGCAGCTCCGGGGTCCAGGCTTTCTTT
few	-	TRBJ2-7	TRBV5-4	CATIKTGTYEQYF	TGTGCCACGATAAAGACAGGAACCTACGAGCAGTACTTC
few	-	TRBJ2-7	TRBV5-1	CASSLGTVDDAYF	TGCGCCAGCAGCTTGGGGACAGTCGATGATGCGTACTTC
few	TRBD2	TRBJ2-7	TRBV6-5	CASRESGSRSGEQYF	TGTGCCAGCAGGGAAAGCGGGAGTCGTAGTGGCGAGCAGTACTTC
-	-	TRBJ1-1	TRBV10-1	CASSRTGNTEAFF	TGCGCCAGCAGCCGTACAGGGAACACTGAAGCTTTCTTT
few	-	TRBJ1-1	TRBV7-9	CASSVNPGNTEAFF	TGTGCCAGCAGCGTTAACCCAGGGAACACTGAAGCTTTCTTT
few	-	TRBJ2-1	TRBV5-4	CASSGGAGQGRNEQFF	TGTGCCAGCAGCGGGGGGGCCGGACAGGGTAGAAATGAGCAGTTCTTC
-	-	TRBJ2-2	TRBV29-1	CSVEGDLNTGELFF	TGCAGCGTCGAGGGAGATTTGAACACCGGGGAGCTGTTTTTT
-	TRBD2	TRBJ2-1	TRBV7-3	CASSPFMAGVWNEQFF	TGTGCCAGCAGTCCTTTTATGGCGGGAGTTTGGAATGAGCAGTTCTTC
-	TRBD2	TRBJ2-7	TRBV7-9	CASSLLSGSHYEQYF	TGTGCCAGCAGCTTACTAAGCGGGAGCCACTACGAGCAGTACTTC